The clone carrying this TCR beta chain was seen a few times. Its antigen remains unidentified. The data were produced by immunoSEQ multiplex PCR, yet TCRdb's version contains in-frame clones alone and is incomplete. The sample shows about 260,000 clones, about 92% of them seen only once. This specimen comes from a study of cytomegalovirus exposure and HLA in healthy donors. The donors were members of the validation cohort, which comprised about 120 subjects and was separate from the first cohort of roughly 700 subjects. The germline V gene has CDR1 MNHEY and CDR2 SMNVEV (reference sequence). Germline trimming cut 3 bases from V and 5 bases from J; bases unmatched to any gene: 6. This CDR3 has 15 amino acids. Study results and caveats: Reportedly, diagnosis of cytomegalovirus status by the classifier showed high specificity and sensitivity.

The J gene is TRBJ2-5, the V gene TRBV27, with 10 bases lining up with TRBD2. Sequencing was performed on PBMCs. This clonotype originated in a woman aged 30 to 39 in good health and CMV-seronegative. Here the CDR3 DNA reads TGTGCCAGCAGTTTTCTAGCGGGAGTTGGGGAGACCCAGTACTTC. Its protein product is CASSFLAGVGETQYF.